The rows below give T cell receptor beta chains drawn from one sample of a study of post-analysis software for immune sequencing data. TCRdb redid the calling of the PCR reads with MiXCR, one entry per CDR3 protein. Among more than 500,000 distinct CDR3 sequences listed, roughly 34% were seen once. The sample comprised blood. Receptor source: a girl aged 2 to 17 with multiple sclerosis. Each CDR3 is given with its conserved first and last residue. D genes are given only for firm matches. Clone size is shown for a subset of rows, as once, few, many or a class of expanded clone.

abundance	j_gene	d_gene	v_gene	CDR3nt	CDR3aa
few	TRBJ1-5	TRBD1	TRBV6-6	TGTGCCAGCAGTTACTTGGGCAGGGGGACAGGTCAGCCCCAGCATTTT	CASSYLGRGTGQPQHF
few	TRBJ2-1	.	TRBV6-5	TGTGCCAGCAGTTATGGCGCTAGACCTCTCAATGAGCAGTTCTTC	CASSYGARPLNEQFF
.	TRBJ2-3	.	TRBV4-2	TGTGCCAGCAGCCAAGCGCTTAGATCGGATGCGCAGTATTTT	CASSQALRSDAQYF
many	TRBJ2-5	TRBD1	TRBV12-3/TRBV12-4	TGTGCCAGCAGTTTATCCGGACAGGGGGCGGGAGAGACCCAGTACTTC	CASSLSGQGAGETQYF
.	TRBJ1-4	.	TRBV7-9	TGTGCCAGCAGCTTCATAGAGGGGCTTGAAAAACTGTTTTTT	CASSFIEGLEKLFF
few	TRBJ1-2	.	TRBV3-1	TGTGCCAGCAGCTTCATCGGCCGGTATGGCTACACCTTC	CASSFIGRYGYTF
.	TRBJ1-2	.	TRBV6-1	TGTGCCAGCAGTGGATCACTAGTCTACTATGGCTACACCTTC	CASSGSLVYYGYTF
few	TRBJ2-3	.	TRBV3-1	TGTGCCAGCAGCCAAGATAAGGGCGCCTCGGATTCAGATACGCAGTATTTT	CASSQDKGASDSDTQYF
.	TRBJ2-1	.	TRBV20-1	TGCAGTGCTAGAGGGGCCAGGGGAGAGTTCTTC	CSARGARGEFF
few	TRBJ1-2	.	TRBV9	TGTGCCAGTTCAAGCGGGGGTCGGAGCTATGGCTACACCTTC	CASSSGGRSYGYTF
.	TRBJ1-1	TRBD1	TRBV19	TGTGCCAGTGACCAGGGACAGAGGACTGAAGCTTTCTTT	CASDQGQRTEAFF
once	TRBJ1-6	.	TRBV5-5	TGTGCCAGCAGCTTGGTAGGAGGCGCCTATAATTCACCCCTCCACTTT	CASSLVGGAYNSPLHF
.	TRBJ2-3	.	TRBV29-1	TGCAGCGTTGGGCCGGGCACAGATACGCAGTATTTT	CSVGPGTDTQYF
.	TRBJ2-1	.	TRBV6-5	TGTGCCAGCAGTTACGGGCAGGAATTCTCCTACAATGAGCAGTTCTTC	CASSYGQEFSYNEQFF
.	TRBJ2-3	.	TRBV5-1	TGCGCCAGCAGCTTGACGACGGGTGGCAGCACAGATACGCAGTATTTT	CASSLTTGGSTDTQYF
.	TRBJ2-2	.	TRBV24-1	TGTGCCACCAGACAGGGTCTCACCGGGGAGCTGTTTTTT	CATRQGLTGELFF
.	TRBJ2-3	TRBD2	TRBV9	TGTGCCAGCAGCGCTAGCGGGGGTGCTAGCACAGATACGCAGTATTTT	CASSASGGASTDTQYF
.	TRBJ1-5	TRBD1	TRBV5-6	TGTGCCAGCAGCTTGGGGGGTCTCAGGGGGCCGAATCAGCCCCAGCATTTT	CASSLGGLRGPNQPQHF
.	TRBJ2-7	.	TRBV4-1	TGCGCCAGCAGCCAAGTAGCGGACCCTTCCTACGAGCAGTACTTC	CASSQVADPSYEQYF
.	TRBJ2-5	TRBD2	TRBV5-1	TGCGCCAGCAGCTTCCCTAGCGGGGGGACCCAAGAGACCCAGTACTTC	CASSFPSGGTQETQYF
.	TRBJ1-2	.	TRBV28	TGTGCCAGCAGTTTATTTAGGCCACAGAATGGCTACACCTTC	CASSLFRPQNGYTF
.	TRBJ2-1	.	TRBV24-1	TGTGCCACCAGTAGCTTAGCCGAGCAGTTCTTC	CATSSLAEQFF
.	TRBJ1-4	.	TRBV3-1	TGTGCCAGCAGCCAAGTTACGGGTGGCGGAACTAATGAAAAACTGTTTTTT	CASSQVTGGGTNEKLFF
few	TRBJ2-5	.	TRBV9	TGTGCCAGCAGCGAGGGGGCTAGCGGTCAAGAGACCCAGTACTTC	CASSEGASGQETQYF
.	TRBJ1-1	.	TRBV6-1	TGTGCCAGCAGTGAAGACAGGGCTATGAACACTGAAGCTTTCTTT	CASSEDRAMNTEAFF
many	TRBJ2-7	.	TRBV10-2	TGCGCCAGCAGTGCGGTCCGACAGGACTCCTACGAGCAGTACTTC	CASSAVRQDSYEQYF
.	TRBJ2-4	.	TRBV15	TGTGCCACCAGCAAGTTCGACAGGGCCCGGGGGAACATTCAGTACTTC	CATSKFDRARGNIQYF
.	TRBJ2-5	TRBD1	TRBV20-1	TGCAGTGCTAGAGGGACAGGGGGCTTGAATGAGCAGTACTTC	CSARGTGGLNEQYF
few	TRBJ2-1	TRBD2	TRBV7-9	TGTGCCAGCAGCTCCCTTCGGGCTAGCGGGCCTCCCAATGAGCAGTTCTTC	CASSSLRASGPPNEQFF
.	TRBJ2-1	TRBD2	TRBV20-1	TGCAGATGGGGGGGAACTTACAATGAGCGGTTCTTC	CRWGGTYNERFF
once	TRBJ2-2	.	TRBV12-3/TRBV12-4	TGTGCCAGCAGTTTTAAGAACACCGGGGAGCTGTTTTTT	CASSFKNTGELFF
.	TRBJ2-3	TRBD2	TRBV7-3	TGTGCCAGCAGCCCTGGGACTACCCCATTCACAGATACGCAGTATTTT	CASSPGTTPFTDTQYF
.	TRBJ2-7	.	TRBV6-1	TGTGCCAGCACCTTGACCTCGGACGGAGCCTACGAGCAGTACTTC	CASTLTSDGAYEQYF
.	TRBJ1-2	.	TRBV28	TGTGCCAGCAGTCGCTCTGGTATCTCGGCGGGGGATGGCTACACCTTC	CASSRSGISAGDGYTF
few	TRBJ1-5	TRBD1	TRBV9	TGTGCCAGCAGCCAAGGACAGGGGGCAGACAATCAGCCCCAGCATTTT	CASSQGQGADNQPQHF
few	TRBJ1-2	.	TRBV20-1	TGCAGTGCTAGGAGGTTCGGCCTTGGACGGGACGGCTACACCTTC	CSARRFGLGRDGYTF
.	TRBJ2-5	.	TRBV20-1	TGCAGTGCTGGGAAGACAGTGAACCAAGAGACCCAGTACTTC	CSAGKTVNQETQYF
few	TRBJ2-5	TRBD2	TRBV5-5	TGTGCCAGCAGCTTGAGGACTAGCCGATCACAAGAGACCCAGTACTTC	CASSLRTSRSQETQYF
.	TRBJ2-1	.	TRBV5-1	TGCGCCAGCAGCTTGGTCAGGACCAGCTACAATGAGCAGTTCTTC	CASSLVRTSYNEQFF
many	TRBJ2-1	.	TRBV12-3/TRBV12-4	TGTGCCAGCAGCCTACAGGACGAGCAGTTCTTC	CASSLQDEQFF
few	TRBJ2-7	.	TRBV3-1	TGTGCCAGCAGCCACGACTCAACCTACGAGCAGTACTTC	CASSHDSTYEQYF
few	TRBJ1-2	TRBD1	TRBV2	TGTGCCAGCACTTCCGGGACAGGGGACTATGGCTACACCTTC	CASTSGTGDYGYTF
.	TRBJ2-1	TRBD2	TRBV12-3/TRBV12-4	TGTGCCAGCAGGGGGACTAGCTCTTACAATGAGCAGTTCTTC	CASRGTSSYNEQFF
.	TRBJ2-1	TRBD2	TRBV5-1	TGCGCCAGCTACGGACTAGCGGGGACCCTATACAATGAGCAGTTCTTC	CASYGLAGTLYNEQFF
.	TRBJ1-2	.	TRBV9	TGTGCCAGCAGCGTAGTGGCGGGCCCCAACTATGGCTACACCTTC	CASSVVAGPNYGYTF
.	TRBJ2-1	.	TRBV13	TGTGCCAGCAGCTTAGGGGGGTTAACCTACGAGCAGTTCTTC	CASSLGGLTYEQFF
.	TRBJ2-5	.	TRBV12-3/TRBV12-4	TGTGCCAGCAGACCCACGGGCGGGGCCGAGACCCAGTACTTC	CASRPTGGAETQYF
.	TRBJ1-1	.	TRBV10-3	TGTGCCATCAGTGAGTCGGGCAGGTTTCTCACTGAAGCTTTCTTT	CAISESGRFLTEAFF
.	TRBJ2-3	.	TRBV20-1	TGCAGTGCTAGTCTTCCGGGGAGTAGCACAGATACGCAGTATTTT	CSASLPGSSTDTQYF
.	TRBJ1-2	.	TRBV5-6	TGTGCCAGCAGCGGGGTTGGGGCCAGAGGGGGCTACACCTTC	CASSGVGARGGYTF
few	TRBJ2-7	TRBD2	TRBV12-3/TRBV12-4	TGTGCCAGCAGTGCGGGAGCTTTAGCCTCCTACGAGCAGTACTTC	CASSAGALASYEQYF
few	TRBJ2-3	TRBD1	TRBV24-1	TGTGCCACCAGCGAGACAGGGGGCGTTAGGACAGATACGCAGTATTTT	CATSETGGVRTDTQYF
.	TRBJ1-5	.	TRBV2	TGTGCCAGCATGACAGGTCCCGGCAATCAGCCCCAGCATTTT	CASMTGPGNQPQHF
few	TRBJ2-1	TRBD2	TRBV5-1	TGCGCCAGCAGCCCGTCGACTAGCGGGGGCTACAATGAGCAGTTCTTC	CASSPSTSGGYNEQFF
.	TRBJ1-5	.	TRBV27	TGTGCCAGCAGTCCCCGGACAGACAATCGGCCCCAGCATTTT	CASSPRTDNRPQHF